This TCR beta chain was sequenced during a study of blood T cell repertoires in COVID-19. Sequencing was performed with immunoSEQ multiplex PCR; in TCRdb, only in-frame clones are kept and a portion is missing. The repertoire consists of 300,000 to 400,000 clones, with about 86% occurring once and the leading ten covering 4% to 5%. The sample consisted of PBMCs or T cells enriched from blood (not recorded which). This clonotype was obtained from a woman aged 40 to 50 with acute COVID-19.

CDR3 sequence (DNA): TGTGCCAGCAGTTTGGAGATGAACACTGAAGCTTTCTTT. Translation: CASSLEMNTEAFF. V gene TRBV12-3 or TRBV12-4 combines with J gene TRBJ1-1; no clear D gene. This CDR3 spans 13 amino acids. V was clipped by 3 bases and J by 0 bases, with 5 bases between them.